The rows below give T cell receptor beta chains drawn from one sample of a study of identical twins. MiXCR, run by TCRdb on the 5' RACE reads, gives a single entry per CDR3 protein. The table includes 650,000 to 800,000 distinct CDR3 sequences, roughly 8% detected once. This sample was also put to use in a study of yellow fever vaccine responses in identical twins.

Sequencing was carried out using PBMCs. The source is a woman between 18 and 29 years old in good health. Both conserved end residues are part of each CDR3. The D gene is left open where the match is weak. Only some rows state a clone size, as once, few, many or a class for expanded clones.

clone size: NA; D gene: TRBD1; V gene: TRBV20-1; J gene: TRBJ2-7; CDR3 DNA: TGCAGTGCTGGAGCCCGGGACAGGGGGCCCTCCGAGCAGTACTTC; CDR3 protein: CSAGARDRGPSEQYF
clone size: few; D gene: NA; V gene: TRBV6-1; J gene: TRBJ2-3; CDR3 DNA: TGTGCCAGCAGTTACGCGGGAGATACGCAGTATTTT; CDR3 protein: CASSYAGDTQYF
clone size: NA; D gene: NA; V gene: TRBV19; J gene: TRBJ1-5; CDR3 DNA: TGTGCCAGTAGTATAGAGACAGGCAATCAGCCCCAGCATTTT; CDR3 protein: CASSIETGNQPQHF
clone size: many; D gene: NA; V gene: TRBV6-2/TRBV6-3; J gene: TRBJ1-1; CDR3 DNA: TGTGCCAGCATTCTACAGGGTTACACTGAAGCTTTCTTT; CDR3 protein: CASILQGYTEAFF
clone size: NA; D gene: NA; V gene: TRBV4-3; J gene: TRBJ2-7; CDR3 DNA: TGCGCCAGCAGCCAAGATATGGTAGGCAGCTCCTACGAGCAGTACTTC; CDR3 protein: CASSQDMVGSSYEQYF
clone size: many; D gene: TRBD2; V gene: TRBV12-3/TRBV12-4; J gene: TRBJ2-1; CDR3 DNA: TGTGCCAGCAGGACTAGCGGGAGGGCCGATGAGCAGTTCTTC; CDR3 protein: CASRTSGRADEQFF
clone size: NA; D gene: NA; V gene: TRBV5-1; J gene: TRBJ2-7; CDR3 DNA: TGCGCCAGCAGCCTTCTGTGGGAGCAGTACTTC; CDR3 protein: CASSLLWEQYF
clone size: NA; D gene: NA; V gene: TRBV28; J gene: TRBJ1-2; CDR3 DNA: TGTGCCAGCATCCAGTCTGGGCAATATGGCTACACCTTC; CDR3 protein: CASIQSGQYGYTF
clone size: few; D gene: NA; V gene: TRBV29-1; J gene: TRBJ2-7; CDR3 DNA: TGCAGCGCCGGTGGCTCCGCCTCCTACGAGCAGTACTTC; CDR3 protein: CSAGGSASYEQYF
clone size: once; D gene: TRBD1; V gene: TRBV12-3/TRBV12-4; J gene: TRBJ2-3; CDR3 DNA: TGTGCCCTCAGTTTAATACCCGGACAGGGGGGTAACACAGATACGCAGTATTTT; CDR3 protein: CALSLIPGQGGNTDTQYF
clone size: few; D gene: TRBD2; V gene: TRBV28; J gene: TRBJ2-3; CDR3 DNA: TGTGCCAGCAGTTCAGGGAGGACTAGCGGGAGGACAGATACGCAGTATTTT; CDR3 protein: CASSSGRTSGRTDTQYF
clone size: few; D gene: NA; V gene: TRBV7-2; J gene: TRBJ2-3; CDR3 DNA: TGTGCCAGCAGAACCCGTGAGCGGCCCATGGATACGCAGTATTTT; CDR3 protein: CASRTRERPMDTQYF
clone size: few; D gene: TRBD1; V gene: TRBV12-5; J gene: TRBJ2-5; CDR3 DNA: TGTGCTAGTGGACCGGGACAGGGAGGGGAGACCCAGTACTTC; CDR3 protein: CASGPGQGGETQYF
clone size: NA; D gene: NA; V gene: TRBV12-3/TRBV12-4; J gene: TRBJ1-5; CDR3 DNA: TGTGCCAGCAGTCCTCTACCTGGGGTCAATCAGCCCCAGCATTTT; CDR3 protein: CASSPLPGVNQPQHF
clone size: few; D gene: NA; V gene: TRBV20-1; J gene: TRBJ2-2; CDR3 DNA: TGCAGTGCTAGAGCGGGCAGGGCCGGGGAGCTGTTTTTT; CDR3 protein: CSARAGRAGELFF
clone size: few; D gene: NA; V gene: TRBV7-8; J gene: TRBJ2-7; CDR3 DNA: TGTGCCAGCAGCTTACCCCTAGGACAGCTTTCCTACGAGCAGTACTTC; CDR3 protein: CASSLPLGQLSYEQYF
clone size: NA; D gene: NA; V gene: TRBV28; J gene: TRBJ2-7; CDR3 DNA: TGTGCCAGCAGTTCATATACCGCCTACGAGCAGTACTTC; CDR3 protein: CASSSYTAYEQYF
clone size: many; D gene: TRBD2; V gene: TRBV28; J gene: TRBJ2-3; CDR3 DNA: TGTGCCAGCAGTCCGGTACTAGCGGGAGACCTTGATACGCAGTATTTT; CDR3 protein: CASSPVLAGDLDTQYF
clone size: few; D gene: NA; V gene: TRBV6-2/TRBV6-3; J gene: TRBJ2-3; CDR3 DNA: TGTGCCAGCAGTAGCGCTAATTCCAATACGCAGTATTTT; CDR3 protein: CASSSANSNTQYF
clone size: NA; D gene: NA; V gene: TRBV2; J gene: TRBJ1-2; CDR3 DNA: TGTGCCAGCAGTGAGGGCAGGATCAACTATGGCTACACCTTC; CDR3 protein: CASSEGRINYGYTF
clone size: few; D gene: TRBD1; V gene: TRBV28; J gene: TRBJ1-1; CDR3 DNA: TGTGCCAGCAGTCCTCGGACAGGGTGGTACACTGAAGCTTTCTTT; CDR3 protein: CASSPRTGWYTEAFF
clone size: NA; D gene: TRBD2; V gene: TRBV7-8; J gene: TRBJ2-1; CDR3 DNA: TGTGCCAGCAGGACTAGCGGGACCAATGAGCAGTTCTTC; CDR3 protein: CASRTSGTNEQFF
clone size: many; D gene: TRBD2; V gene: TRBV12-3/TRBV12-4; J gene: TRBJ2-2; CDR3 DNA: TGTGCCAGCAGATTATCAGGACTAGCGGACACCGGGGAGCTGTTTTTT; CDR3 protein: CASRLSGLADTGELFF
clone size: NA; D gene: TRBD1; V gene: TRBV12-3/TRBV12-4; J gene: TRBJ2-7; CDR3 DNA: TGTGCCAGCAGCGCAGGGACAGGGCTGTACTTC; CDR3 protein: CASSAGTGLYF
clone size: many; D gene: TRBD2; V gene: TRBV20-1; J gene: TRBJ2-1; CDR3 DNA: TGCAGTGCTCGGACTAGCGGATCCTACAATGAGCAGTTCTTC; CDR3 protein: CSARTSGSYNEQFF
clone size: few; D gene: TRBD1; V gene: TRBV7-9; J gene: TRBJ2-7; CDR3 DNA: TGTGCCAGCAGCTCTCCGGGACAGAGATACGAGCAGTACTTC; CDR3 protein: CASSSPGQRYEQYF
clone size: many; D gene: TRBD1; V gene: TRBV7-2; J gene: TRBJ2-2; CDR3 DNA: TGTGCCAGCAGCCGGGACAGGACTGACACCGGGGAGCTGTTTTTT; CDR3 protein: CASSRDRTDTGELFF
clone size: NA; D gene: TRBD1; V gene: TRBV7-2; J gene: TRBJ1-6; CDR3 DNA: TGTGCCAGCAGCTCGAGACAGGGTAATTCACCCCTCCACTTT; CDR3 protein: CASSSRQGNSPLHF
clone size: few; D gene: TRBD2; V gene: TRBV20-1; J gene: TRBJ2-1; CDR3 DNA: TGCAGTGCTACTAGCGGGACTTTTAATGAGCAGTTCTTC; CDR3 protein: CSATSGTFNEQFF
clone size: NA; D gene: TRBD2; V gene: TRBV6-5; J gene: TRBJ2-5; CDR3 DNA: TGTGCCAGCAGTTACTCGGGGACTAGCGGGGCCTCGAAGACCCAGTACTTC; CDR3 protein: CASSYSGTSGASKTQYF
clone size: few; D gene: NA; V gene: TRBV20-1; J gene: TRBJ2-2; CDR3 DNA: TGCAGTGCTAGAAAAAACACCGGGGAGCTGTTTTTT; CDR3 protein: CSARKNTGELFF
clone size: NA; D gene: TRBD2; V gene: TRBV3-1; J gene: TRBJ2-1; CDR3 DNA: TGTGCCAGCAGCCAAGAGGGGACTAGCGGGAGGAAAAATGAGCAGTTCTTC; CDR3 protein: CASSQEGTSGRKNEQFF
clone size: many; D gene: NA; V gene: TRBV5-1; J gene: TRBJ1-5; CDR3 DNA: TGTGCCAGCAGCTTAGCAGGAGATCAGCCCCAGCATTTT; CDR3 protein: CASSLAGDQPQHF
clone size: NA; D gene: NA; V gene: TRBV29-1; J gene: TRBJ2-1; CDR3 DNA: TGCAGCGTCTCGGGACGTATCAATGAGCAGTTCTTC; CDR3 protein: CSVSGRINEQFF
clone size: NA; D gene: TRBD1; V gene: TRBV7-9; J gene: TRBJ2-3; CDR3 DNA: TGTGCCAGCAGCTTATCGAAGGGGGCGTCAGATACGCAGTATTTT; CDR3 protein: CASSLSKGASDTQYF
clone size: many; D gene: NA; V gene: TRBV28; J gene: TRBJ2-3; CDR3 DNA: TGTGCCAGCAGTTTATACAGTGATAACACAGATACGCAGTATTTT; CDR3 protein: CASSLYSDNTDTQYF
clone size: many; D gene: TRBD1; V gene: TRBV15; J gene: TRBJ1-5; CDR3 DNA: TGTGCCACCAGCACTGGACAGGGTGAACAGCCCCAGCATTTT; CDR3 protein: CATSTGQGEQPQHF
clone size: few; D gene: NA; V gene: TRBV3-1; J gene: TRBJ1-2; CDR3 DNA: TGTGCCAGCAGCCCCCCGGCATTTGGCTACACCTTC; CDR3 protein: CASSPPAFGYTF
clone size: NA; D gene: NA; V gene: TRBV20-1; J gene: TRBJ1-3; CDR3 DNA: TGCAGTGCTATTAGGGGGGACGGAAACACCATATATTTT; CDR3 protein: CSAIRGDGNTIYF
clone size: few; D gene: TRBD2; V gene: TRBV4-1; J gene: TRBJ2-1; CDR3 DNA: TGCGCCAGCAGCCAAGAATGGGGAGGGGAAGAGCAGTTCTTC; CDR3 protein: CASSQEWGGEEQFF
clone size: few; D gene: TRBD2; V gene: TRBV11-2; J gene: TRBJ2-7; CDR3 DNA: TGTGCCAGCAGCCAAACCGCTGCCTCAGGGACTAGCGGCTACGAGCAGTACTTC; CDR3 protein: CASSQTAASGTSGYEQYF
clone size: many; D gene: TRBD2; V gene: TRBV10-3; J gene: TRBJ2-2; CDR3 DNA: TGTGCCTCCGCAGGCCTAGCGGGGGGGAGTCCCGGGGAGCTGTTTTTT; CDR3 protein: CASAGLAGGSPGELFF
clone size: few; D gene: NA; V gene: TRBV27; J gene: TRBJ1-1; CDR3 DNA: TGTGCCAGCAGTTTAGAGGGGCGGAGGAGCACTGAAGCTTTCTTT; CDR3 protein: CASSLEGRRSTEAFF
clone size: few; D gene: TRBD1; V gene: TRBV20-1; J gene: TRBJ1-2; CDR3 DNA: TGCAGTGCTTACCCTCAGGGGGCATCCGATGGCTACACCTTC; CDR3 protein: CSAYPQGASDGYTF
clone size: few; D gene: TRBD1; V gene: TRBV7-9; J gene: TRBJ1-1; CDR3 DNA: TGTGCCAGCAGCTTAGTGTGGACAGGGTTGAACACTGAAGCTTTCTTT; CDR3 protein: CASSLVWTGLNTEAFF
clone size: NA; D gene: NA; V gene: TRBV7-8; J gene: TRBJ1-6; CDR3 DNA: TGTGCCAGCAGCTTAGCAGGGCAATATAATTCACCCCTCCACTTT; CDR3 protein: CASSLAGQYNSPLHF
clone size: NA; D gene: TRBD1; V gene: TRBV15; J gene: TRBJ2-7; CDR3 DNA: TGTGCCACCAGCAGAGATTCGGGACAGACCTACGAGCAGTACTTC; CDR3 protein: CATSRDSGQTYEQYF
clone size: NA; D gene: NA; V gene: TRBV29-1; J gene: TRBJ2-3; CDR3 DNA: TGCAGCGTTGAAGACTTACAAAAACCCCCCGATACGCAGTATTTT; CDR3 protein: CSVEDLQKPPDTQYF
clone size: NA; D gene: TRBD2; V gene: TRBV5-1; J gene: TRBJ2-5; CDR3 DNA: TGCGCCAGCAGCTTGGGCGGGAGTTCAGGCCAAGAGACCCAGTACTTC; CDR3 protein: CASSLGGSSGQETQYF
clone size: many; D gene: NA; V gene: TRBV24-1; J gene: TRBJ2-3; CDR3 DNA: TGTGCCACTAGCTTTGGCGGGACAGATACGCAGTATTTT; CDR3 protein: CATSFGGTDTQYF
clone size: NA; D gene: NA; V gene: TRBV7-9; J gene: TRBJ2-3; CDR3 DNA: TGTGCCAGCAGCCCGACACAGAGCACAGATACGCAGTATTTT; CDR3 protein: CASSPTQSTDTQYF
clone size: NA; D gene: TRBD1; V gene: TRBV9; J gene: TRBJ2-1; CDR3 DNA: TGTGCCAGCGGTTACAGATTCGGGACAGGCCTAAATGAGCAGTTCTTC; CDR3 protein: CASGYRFGTGLNEQFF
clone size: NA; D gene: NA; V gene: TRBV15; J gene: TRBJ2-7; CDR3 DNA: TGTGCCACCAGCAGAGGTACAGGGATAGTGGGAGAGCAGTACTTC; CDR3 protein: CATSRGTGIVGEQYF
clone size: few; D gene: TRBD1; V gene: TRBV12-3/TRBV12-4; J gene: TRBJ2-1; CDR3 DNA: TGTGCCAGCAGTCCGTCCGGGACAGGTTATGAGCAGTTCTTC; CDR3 protein: CASSPSGTGYEQFF
clone size: many; D gene: NA; V gene: TRBV7-2; J gene: TRBJ1-5; CDR3 DNA: TGTGCCAGCAGCTTATCAGTCAATCAGCCCCAGCATTTT; CDR3 protein: CASSLSVNQPQHF
clone size: many; D gene: NA; V gene: TRBV9; J gene: TRBJ2-2; CDR3 DNA: TGTGCCAGCAGCGCCTCGCGAAGGACCGGGGAGCTGTTTTTT; CDR3 protein: CASSASRRTGELFF
clone size: NA; D gene: NA; V gene: TRBV20-1; J gene: TRBJ2-4; CDR3 DNA: TGCAGTGCTAGACCGGGTATAGGTGCTCTAGCCAAAAACATTCAGTACTTC; CDR3 protein: CSARPGIGALAKNIQYF
clone size: many; D gene: NA; V gene: TRBV11-2; J gene: TRBJ2-3; CDR3 DNA: TGTGCCAGCAGCCCCAAGGTTGGGATTACAGATACGCAGTATTTT; CDR3 protein: CASSPKVGITDTQYF
clone size: few; D gene: NA; V gene: TRBV6-1; J gene: TRBJ1-2; CDR3 DNA: TGTGCCAGCAGACCTCCTGGCGCCAGCTATGGCTACACCTTC; CDR3 protein: CASRPPGASYGYTF
clone size: many; D gene: NA; V gene: TRBV20-1; J gene: TRBJ2-7; CDR3 DNA: TGCAGTGCTTTACAGGGTGTCCTTCGCGAGCAGTACTTC; CDR3 protein: CSALQGVLREQYF